A selection of T cell receptor beta chains follows, all from one sample in a study of blood T cells in healthy people across ages. TCRdb re-called the 5' RACE reads with MiXCR, one entry per CDR3 protein. The top ten hold 10% to 15% of the sample, which has under 850,000 distinct CDR3 sequences, approximately 35% seen once. Input material: blood. Receptors were obtained from a man aged 18-30 years in good health. Both conserved end residues are trimmed from each CDR3.

j_call	v_call	cdr3_aa
TRBJ2-1	TRBV5-1	ASSSVGGAYNEQF
TRBJ2-7	TRBV5-1	ASSFADRAYNEQY
TRBJ2-4	TRBV20-1	SARESASHINIQY
TRBJ1-2	TRBV27	ASSPTRRANYGYT
TRBJ1-1	TRBV7-2	ASSLASLQGADTEAF
.	TRBV12-3/TRBV12-4	ASSFTAEYEQY
TRBJ2-5	TRBV12-3/TRBV12-4	ASNQGGVMTQY
TRBJ2-1	TRBV3-1	ASSHRDLEYNEQF
TRBJ2-1	TRBV3-1	ASSPSSGSEF
TRBJ2-3	TRBV20-1	SAREEVSGGDTQY
TRBJ1-1	TRBV30	AWRLRGGLGRIEAF
TRBJ2-7	TRBV12-3/TRBV12-4	ASTWDRGREQY
TRBJ1-2	TRBV7-9	ASSPEGQSFYYGYT
TRBJ1-2	TRBV7-6	ASSPRTGSNYGYT
TRBJ1-2	TRBV7-2	ASSTGGAGGYT
.	TRBV12-3/TRBV12-4	ASSGDRSHEQY
TRBJ2-1	TRBV28	ASSWTSPNNGQF
TRBJ2-1	TRBV7-9	ASSSRDRDLWDEQF
TRBJ2-1	TRBV9	ASSAGQGNEQF
TRBJ2-3	TRBV4-3	ASSQQTAGLALPDTQY
TRBJ1-2	TRBV9	ASSVEVSGYGYT
TRBJ2-7	TRBV27	ASSFSGRQYEQY
TRBJ1-2	TRBV29-1	LRDRDILLPLHGYT
TRBJ2-2	TRBV5-1	ASSWVLGGPPNTGELF
TRBJ1-2	TRBV20-1	SAHRSGLFDGYT
TRBJ2-1	TRBV15	ATGLAGGPGNEQF
TRBJ2-2	TRBV12-3/TRBV12-4	ASSWTGSTNTGELF
TRBJ1-2	TRBV14	ASSPQTDYGYT
TRBJ1-2	TRBV5-1	ASSSGPPNYGYT
TRBJ1-6	TRBV20-1	SGGGANSPLH
TRBJ1-1	TRBV9	ASSVAGQGAKAF
TRBJ2-5	TRBV28	ASSRARTDNEQY
TRBJ1-1	TRBV12-3/TRBV12-4	ASSLRARGLDTEAF
TRBJ2-2	TRBV29-1	SVDLRGDPGELF
TRBJ2-7	TRBV20-1	SARAWTGSYEQY
TRBJ1-5	TRBV28	ASSFRGRMKVAVNQPQH
TRBJ1-4	TRBV7-9	ASSAAGSGEKLF
TRBJ2-5	TRBV27	ASSLSSPARLQETQY
TRBJ1-2	TRBV3-1	ASSPRQGAYGYT